The T cell receptor (beta chain) described here comes from a study of CD8+ T cells in alopecia areata. The wider study: The SALT score measured affected scalp surface percentage in treated patients.

On this clone: Its antigen remains unidentified.

Study conclusions and caveats: Across lesional scalp, and particularly alopecia totalis/universalis, clonality surpassed that of normal scalp. Administration of tofacitinib significantly diminished scalp clonality and expanded CD8+ clones within the top 100. Whether baseline CD8+ expansion is linked to response remains uncertain, given a single nonresponder.

In each case, RNA was isolated and then reverse transcribed into cDNA as the sequencing template. TCRdb keeps only in-frame clones here, not all; method: immunoSEQ multiplex PCR. The sample includes about 210,000 clones, roughly 40% of them seen just once. The treatment here: oral pan-JAK inhibitor, 5-10 mg twice daily. The CDR3 is 14 residues long. V dropped 4 bases and J dropped 3; count of bases not matched to a gene: 8. The germline V gene encodes CDR1 GTSNPN and CDR2 SVGIG (reference sequence). This specimen consisted of CD4+ T cells sorted from blood, obtained at approximately week 37, from a patient treated with tofacitinib. The sequence derives from a human donor with alopecia areata. J is TRBJ2-7 and V is TRBV30, with TRBD2 matching 8 bases. CDR3 amino acids: CAWTPRTSFYEQYF. CDR3 in DNA: TGTGCCTGGACCCCCAGGACTAGCTTCTACGAGCAGTACTTC. Supplemented by reference TRBV30 and TRBJ2-7, the full variable domain reads SQTIHQWPATLVQPVGSPLSLECTVEGTSNPNLYWYRQAAGRGLQLLFYSVGIGQISSEVPQNLSASRPQDRQFILSSKKLLLSDSGFYLCAWTPRTSFYEQYFGPGTRLTVT.